This T cell receptor (beta chain) was captured in a study of T cell responses to AZD1222 COVID-19 vaccine. The wider study: Second-dose groups at about 4 or about 12 weeks were pooled.

Study-level findings and limits: After the peak T cell response, and only then, were repertoires sampled. Variant regions that are unmutated are reportedly the target of nearly half of spike-specific TCRs. Clonal diversity was possibly underestimated, and the donors were mostly white British, with more females.

Method: immunoSEQ multiplex PCR; TCRdb's copy keeps in-frame clones and lacks some. Of tens of thousands of clones in the sample, over 75% were seen once. This clone was picked up a small number of times. Its antigen remains unidentified. The receptor's source is an adult in good health. The specimen comprised peripheral blood, sampled on day 0 of AZD1222 vaccination.

As DNA, the CDR3 is TGTGCCATCAGTGACGGGCAGAGACGCACAGATACGCAGTATTTT. Encoded protein: CAISDGQRRTDTQYF. This chain uses TRBV10-3 with TRBJ2-3; D call uncertain. Germline-derived CDR1 and CDR2 are ENHRY and SYGVKD. The CDR3 consists of 15 residues. V was shortened by 3 bases and J by 1 base, with 11 bases between the two germline ends.